This T cell receptor (beta chain) was recorded in a study of T cells in Graves' hyperthyroidism and ophthalmopathy. An approximately 9.8 ml volume of fresh peripheral blood provided the PBMCs. Germline trimming cut 6 bases from V and 5 bases from J; bases unmatched to any gene: 7. CDR1 MDHEN and CDR2 SYDVKM come from the germline V gene. CDR3 length equals 15 residues. This clonotype was counted at least ten times. Its antigen is undetermined. TCR beta CDR3 region amplification was performed from RNA transcripts. Using the HTBI primer set, a first-round RT-PCR was run on the TCR CDR3. TCRdb independently ran MiXCR on the multiplex PCR reads; one entry per CDR3 protein. The sample carries 450,000 to 650,000 distinct CDR3 sequences, approximately 17% recorded once. Study outcomes and limitations: A model of 13 V-J features distinguished ophthalmopathy from stable hyperthyroidism. Ophthalmopathy onset followed model prediction by a median about 6.5 months.

This sequence joins TRBV28 and TRBJ2-1; 10 bases fit TRBD2. The sequenced sample consisted of blood. The clonotype originates from a young woman with Graves' ophthalmopathy. The CDR3, as DNA: TGTGCCAGCAGCAATCTAGCGGGGGCGAACAATGAGCAGTTCTTC. As protein: CASSNLAGANNEQFF.